This T cell receptor (beta chain) derives from a study of shared clonotypes between healthy human individuals. Comment on this clone: Its antigen is currently unknown.

The naive CD8 fraction comprised CD45RO-negative cells positively selected for CCR7 and excluded terminally differentiated effector memory CD45RA+ cells. CDR1 is SNHLY and CDR2 is FYNNEI in the germline V gene. The germline V and J ends were trimmed by 6 bases and 7 bases, with 13 bases remaining between them. CDR3 size: 13 residues. TCRdb's copy holds only in-frame clones and misses some; the assay was immunoSEQ multiplex PCR. The sample has about 1.9 million clones, 90% to 95% seen once. Study-wide results and limits: Across a handful of donors, naive CD4 shared around 5%, naive CD8 less than 4%, memory CD4 more than 2%, memory CD8 0.4% to 0.5%.

The TCR was taken from a man between 18 and 29 years old in good health. Some clones in this sample may be carry-over from other donors' samples. Sequencing was done on a sample of naive CD8+ T cells from PBMCs. This chain connects TRBV2 to TRBJ2-1, with D unclear. The CDR3 spells CASSDLIWNEQFF. Written as DNA, the CDR3 is TGTGCCAGCAGCGACCTTATTTGGAATGAGCAGTTCTTC.